These 19 T cell receptor beta chains share one sample of origin, sequenced in a study of blood T cell repertoires in COVID-19. TCRdb's copy holds only in-frame clones and misses some; the assay was immunoSEQ multiplex PCR. In the table there are 200,000 or so clones, about 90% of which are singletons. Sequenced material: peripheral blood. Receptor source: a middle-aged man with active or convalescent COVID-19.

V gene TRBV4-2 combines with J gene TRBJ1-4; D remains ambiguous. The CDR3 is 18 amino acids. Trimming removed 0 bases from V and 5 bases from J, with 19 bases in between. The germline gives CDR1 LGHNA, CDR2 YNFKEQ. The CDR3 bases are TGTGCCAGCAGCCAAGATTGGGGTTGGAGGACCGGGAATGAAAAACTGTTTTTT. It encodes CASSQDWGWRTGNEKLFF.

The gene calls are TRBV6-1 and TRBJ1-2; D is possibly TRBD1 (5 bases). The CDR3 runs to 14 residues. V shed 1 base and J shed 2 bases, with 8 bases lying between them. CDR1 MNHNS and CDR2 SASEGT come from the germline V gene. The CDR3 sequence: CASSEGHRNYGYTF. CDR3 DNA sequence: TGTGCCAGCAGTGAAGGCCACAGGAACTATGGCTACACCTTC.

The sample holds a few counts of this clone. V is TRBV2 and J is TRBJ2-3; D gene ambiguous. CDR3 size: 14 residues. Germline V gene data show CDR1 as SNHLY and CDR2 as FYNNEI. V shed 6 bases and J shed 0 bases, with 10 bases lying between them. The DNA for the CDR3 is TGTGCCAGCAGCTATACCTCTAGCACAGATACGCAGTATTTT. It translates to CASSYTSSTDTQYF.

The chain is built from TRBV5-1 and TRBJ2-3, with TRBD1 identical over 7 bases. The V segment lost 0 bases and the J segment 1 base; nucleotides outside the gene matches: 5. Germline V CDR1 and CDR2: SGHRS, YFSETQ. The CDR3 is 16 residues long. CDR3 in DNA: TGCGCCAGCAGCTTGGGACAGGGAATGGGCACAGATACGCAGTATTTT. As protein: CASSLGQGMGTDTQYF.

The chain recombines TRBV9 with TRBJ1-6; 9 bases agree with TRBD1. Trimming at V came to 0 bases and at J to 8 bases, leaving 9 bases not matched to a gene. This CDR3 has 17 residues. Per germline, CDR1 SGDLS and CDR2 YYNGEE. The CDR3 region is CASSVASGDRVYSPLHF. For the CDR3, the DNA is TGTGCCAGCAGCGTAGCTTCTGGGGACAGGGTTTATTCACCCCTCCACTTT.

The gene calls are TRBV11-2 and TRBJ1-4; TRBD1 might be the D (6 bases). Trimming removed 5 bases at V and 5 bases at J, with 15 bases between. The CDR3 runs 15 residues. Germline assignment: CDR1 SGHAT and CDR2 FQNNGV. CDR3 protein: CASSPVRDTNEKLFF. The CDR3 nucleotides read TGTGCCAGCAGCCCCGTCCGGGACACCAATGAAAAACTGTTTTTT. Supplemented by reference TRBV11-2 and TRBJ1-4, the full variable domain reads EAGVAQSPRYKIIEKRQSVAFWCNPISGHATLYWYQQILGQGPKLLIQFQNNGVVDDSQLPKDRFSAERLKGVDSTLKIQPAKLEDSAVYLCASSPVRDTNEKLFFGSGTQLSVL.

J is TRBJ1-1 and V is TRBV6-5; TRBD1 aligns across 10 bases. Germline V gives CDR1 MNHEY, CDR2 SVGAGI. J was trimmed by 10 bases and V by 6 bases; bases with no gene match: 8. This CDR3 is built from 13 residues. This chain's CDR3 is CASRRTGGDGAFF. The CDR3, as DNA: TGTGCCAGCAGACGGACAGGGGGGGATGGAGCTTTCTTT.

The V gene is TRBV27, the J gene TRBJ1-1; the D gene is possibly TRBD1 (5 bases). The CDR3 is 14 amino acids. V was shortened by 5 bases and J by 4 bases, with 14 bases between the two germline ends. CDR1 is MNHEY and CDR2 is SMNVEV in the germline V gene (reference sequence). The CDR3 nucleotides read TGTGCCAGCAGTCCTCAGGGTATGCGCACTGAAGCTTTCTTT. This encodes CASSPQGMRTEAFF.

J is TRBJ2-1 and V is TRBV7-3, with a tentative D call TRBD2 (5 bases). V was trimmed by 2 bases and J by 3 bases, leaving 8 bases between them. The CDR3 totals 14 residues. Germline assignment: CDR1 SGHTA and CDR2 FQGTGA. CDR3 sequence reads: CASSLEGLYNEQFF. Here the CDR3 DNA reads TGTGCCAGCAGCTTAGAGGGCCTCTACAATGAGCAGTTCTTC. Full variable domain (outside the CDR3, taken from reference TRBV7-3 and TRBJ2-1): GAGVSQTPSNKVTEKGKYVELRCDPISGHTALYWYRQSLGQGPEFLIYFQGTGAADDSGLPNDRFFAVRPEGSVSTLKIQRTERGDSAVYLCASSLEGLYNEQFFGPGTRLTVL.

The chain joins TRBV28 to TRBJ2-3, with D perhaps matching TRBD1 (8 bases). The CDR3 spans 14 residues. Germline V gene sequence: CDR1 MDHEN, CDR2 SYDVKM. V was pared by 8 bases and J by 4 bases, with 16 bases between. In DNA form, the CDR3 reads TGTGCCAGCGACGACAGGGGACTATCAGATACGCAGTATTTT. This codes for CASDDRGLSDTQYF.

This clone occurred a few times. The CDR3 sequence is CAWTPVGNEKLFF. The CDR3 DNA is TGTGCCTGGACGCCGGTCGGTAATGAAAAACTGTTTTTT. J is TRBJ1-4 and V is TRBV30, with D uncertain. Germline V gene lookup returns CDR1 GTSNPN and CDR2 SVGIG (reference sequence). The CDR3 has 13 residues. Deletions cut 4 bases from V and 4 bases from J, with 10 bases between.

The V call is TRBV6-1, the J call TRBJ2-1, with 8 positions matching TRBD1. Germline V lookup: CDR1 MNHNS, CDR2 SASEGT. The CDR3 runs to 16 residues. Trimming at V came to 4 bases and at J to 6 bases, leaving 11 bases not matched to a gene. CDR3 coding DNA: TGTGCCAGCAGTGGGAGGACAGGGTCCCGGGGCAATGAGCAGTTCTTC. It is translated as CASSGRTGSRGNEQFF.

The chain links TRBV15 to TRBJ1-5; a possible D gene is TRBD1 (5 bases). This CDR3 contains 15 residues. Per germline, CDR1 LNHNV and CDR2 YYDKDF (reference sequence). Trimming took 3 bases from V and 2 from J, leaving 11 bases between them. CDR3 sequence reads: CATSRDNWGNQPQHF. CDR3 nucleotide sequence: TGTGCCACCAGCAGGGACAATTGGGGCAATCAGCCCCAGCATTTT.

The gene calls are TRBV15 and TRBJ2-3; D is uncertain. With 3 bases removed from V and 0 bases from J, the gap between germline ends came to 13 bases. Germline V gene lookup returns CDR1 LNHNV and CDR2 YYDKDF (reference sequence). The CDR3 consists of 16 residues. CDR3 in amino acids: CATSRDLAASTDTQYF. CDR3 sequence (DNA): TGTGCCACCAGCAGGGATTTGGCGGCTAGCACAGATACGCAGTATTTT.

The chain carries TRBV16 and TRBJ1-4, with a weak D call TRBD1 (5 bases). Germline assignment: CDR1 KGHSY and CDR2 FQNENV. This CDR3 comprises 15 residues. Trimming removed 4 bases from V and 5 bases from J, with 14 bases in between. CDR3 DNA: TGTGCCAGCAGCCCCCTTTTTGGGGGGAATGAAAAACTGTTTTTT. Translating gives CASSPLFGGNEKLFF.

The chain combines TRBV7-2 with TRBJ1-5; 7 nucleotides line up with TRBD1. J was trimmed by 0 bases and V by 2 bases; bases with no gene match: 10. Per the germline V gene, CDR1 is SGHTA and CDR2 is FQGNSA. The CDR3 contains 18 residues. CDR3 sequence reads: CASSLRGPSGDSNQPQHF. The DNA of the CDR3 is TGTGCCAGCAGCTTAAGGGGGCCCAGTGGGGATAGCAATCAGCCCCAGCATTTT.

The genes are TRBV6-6 and TRBJ2-2; no definite D call. Trimming left V 6 bases short and J 7 bases short, with 6 bases between. The CDR3 is 11 residues long. CDR1 is MNHNY and CDR2 is SVGAGI in the germline V gene (reference sequence). The CDR3 nucleotides read TGTGCCAGCAGCGTTATCGGGGAGCTGTTTTTT. It translates to CASSVIGELFF.

This chain joins TRBV7-2 and TRBJ2-4; D may be TRBD2 (6 bases). Trimming shortened V by 4 bases and J by 0 bases, and 16 bases separated the two germline ends. The CDR3 contains 17 residues. The germline V gene has CDR1 SGHTA and CDR2 FQGNSA. CDR3: CASSSSTSPLAKNIQYF. Here the CDR3 DNA reads TGTGCCAGCAGCTCATCGACTAGTCCCCTAGCCAAAAACATTCAGTACTTC.

Concerning this clone: Sequence at one end of the junction differs from germline and may be a read error. The J gene is TRBJ1-1, the V gene TRBV19; D is uncertain. CDR3 length: 12 amino acids. Germline V lookup: CDR1 LNHDA, CDR2 SQIVND (reference sequence). The CDR3 region is CASSIGHTEAFF. The DNA for the CDR3 is TGTGCCAGTAGTATAGGTCACACCGAAGCTTTCTTT.